Listed here are 24 T cell receptor beta chains from one sample, sequenced in a study of T cells in Graves' hyperthyroidism and ophthalmopathy. What was amplified from RNA transcripts were TCR beta CDR3 regions. With the HTBI primer set, the TCR CDR3 went through a first round of RT-PCR. MiXCR was run by TCRdb on the multiplex PCR reads, yielding one entry per CDR3 protein. The repertoire holds about 590,000 distinct CDR3 sequences, less than 20% seen once, with around 7.5% in the top ten. What was sequenced was blood. The origin of the receptors is a woman aged 25 to 39 with Graves' hyperthyroidism.

In this sample, this clonotype turned up many times. The rearrangement uses TRBV30 and TRBJ1-2; possibly TRBD1 for D (6 bases). CDR1 GTSNPN and CDR2 SVGIG come from the germline V gene (reference sequence). V lost 2 bases to trimming and J lost 4 bases, with 17 bases between them. The CDR3 is made up of 15 amino acids. CDR3 protein: CAWSSQGSSLYGYTF. CDR3 bases: TGTGCCTGGAGTTCTCAGGGGTCTTCCCTCTATGGCTACACCTTC.

The genes are TRBV20-1 and TRBJ1-3, with 7 bases fitting TRBD1. The CDR3 length is 16 residues. CDR1 DFQATT and CDR2 SNEGSKA come from the germline V gene (reference sequence). V shed 3 bases and J 3 bases; nucleotides not matched to a gene: 11. Written as DNA, the CDR3 is TGCAGTGCTAGCGTAGCTGGCAGGGGGTTTGGAAACACCATATATTTT. Protein sequence: CSASVAGRGFGNTIYF.

V usage is TRBV6-1 and J usage is TRBJ1-3; D is unresolved. The germline V and J ends were trimmed by 0 bases and 4 bases, with 4 bases remaining between them. This CDR3 has 13 residues. Germline lookup yields CDR1 MNHNS and CDR2 SASEGT. CDR3: CASSEARGNTIYF. CDR3 bases: TGTGCCAGCAGTGAAGCGCGCGGAAACACCATATATTTT.

This clonotype was seen a few times. V and J are TRBV7-9 and TRBJ2-3; the match to TRBD1 covers 10 bases. V shed 8 bases and J 3 bases; nucleotides not matched to a gene: 14. The CDR3 runs 17 residues. Germline CDR1 SEHNR, CDR2 FQNEAQ (reference sequence). The CDR3 reads CASQKGAPGQGTDTQYF. The CDR3 coding sequence is TGTGCCAGCCAAAAGGGGGCTCCGGGACAGGGGACAGATACGCAGTATTTT.

There are many counts of this clonotype. The chain has TRBV7-2 and TRBJ2-3, with 7 positions matching TRBD2. With 4 bases clipped from V and 6 bases from J, the junction kept 16 bases outside the gene matches. This CDR3 contains 17 residues. Germline V gene sequence: CDR1 SGHTA, CDR2 FQGNSA. The CDR3 region has the DNA TGTGCCAGCAGCTATTTCGTTTGGCTTGGGGGGGGTGATACGCAGTATTTT. The encoded protein is CASSYFVWLGGGDTQYF.

This clonotype came up many times. The chain is built from TRBV28 and TRBJ2-3; D unclear. The CDR3 sequence is 18 residues long. Trimming shortened V by 5 bases and J by 3 bases, and 24 bases separated the two germline ends. Germline V gene sequence: CDR1 MDHEN, CDR2 SYDVKM. DNA for the CDR3: TGTGCCAGCAGTCCCGAGGACGTGACCAACGCACGAACAGATACGCAGTATTTT. This gives the protein CASSPEDVTNARTDTQYF.

This chain uses TRBV18 with TRBJ2-1; possibly TRBD2 for D (5 bases). Germline CDR1 reads KGHSH; CDR2 reads LQKENI. V lost 1 base and J lost 8, with 12 bases in between. The CDR3 contains 14 residues. CDR3 sequence reads: CASSPQGMEDEQFF. The DNA for the CDR3 is TGTGCCAGCTCACCACAGGGCATGGAGGATGAGCAGTTCTTC.

The rearrangement uses TRBV20-1 and TRBJ2-3, with 7 bases aligning to TRBD2. The CDR3 is 11 amino acids. V shed 7 bases and J 8 bases; nucleotides not matched to a gene: 6. Germline V gives CDR1 DFQATT, CDR2 SNEGSKA (reference sequence). CDR3 bases: TGCAGTGAAATATGGGGGGGTACGCAGTATTTT. This sequence encodes CSEIWGGTQYF.

Points on this clonotype: A clone one base away is much larger, so this may be a read error. V and J are TRBV2 and TRBJ2-5, with 8 bases lining up with TRBD2. The germline CDR1 and CDR2 sequences are SNHLY and FYNNEI. V lost 11 bases to trimming and J lost 13 bases; unmatched junction nucleotides: 18. CDR3 size: 13 residues. CDR3 nucleotides: TGTGCCGGGGCACAAGGACTAGCCAGTCCGTGGTACTTC. Protein product: CAGAQGLASPWYF.

The genes are TRBV15 and TRBJ2-7; 7 positions agree with TRBD1. Looked up from germline, CDR1 is LNHNV and CDR2 is YYDKDF (reference sequence). After removal of 4 bases from V and 5 bases from J, the junction contained 17 bases not matched to a gene. This CDR3 comprises 17 residues. In nucleotides, the CDR3 is TGTGCCACCAGCATATCCGCCTGGCGGACAGGTGGCAACGAGCAGTACTTC. Translation: CATSISAWRTGGNEQYF.

The chain has TRBV27 and TRBJ2-1; 7 nucleotides agree with TRBD2. V gave up 2 bases and J gave up 0 bases; unmatched junction bases: 13. The CDR3 runs to 19 residues. CDR1 and CDR2 from the germline V gene are MNHEY and SMNVEV (reference sequence). CDR3 in amino acids: CASSLRARGLISSYNEQFF. The CDR3 DNA is TGTGCCAGCAGTTTAAGGGCGAGGGGACTAATAAGCTCCTACAATGAGCAGTTCTTC.

This clonotype was seen repeatedly, ten times or more. The gene calls are TRBV29-1 and TRBJ2-1, with 9 bases aligning to TRBD2. Per germline, CDR1 SQVTM and CDR2 ANQGSEA. V dropped 4 bases and J dropped 0; count of bases not matched to a gene: 4. This CDR3 spans 15 amino acids. CDR3 amino acids: CSVARLADSYNEQFF. In DNA, the CDR3 is TGCAGCGTTGCCCGACTAGCGGACTCCTACAATGAGCAGTTCTTC.

The J gene is TRBJ2-4, the V gene TRBV6-1; D unresolved. The germline V gene encodes CDR1 MNHNS and CDR2 SASEGT. V was clipped by 6 bases and J by 3 bases, with 12 bases between them. CDR3 length: 14 amino acids. This CDR3 reads CASRTERIKNIQYF. The CDR3 DNA is TGTGCCAGCAGGACTGAACGGATCAAAAACATTCAGTACTTC.

The chain links TRBV7-9 to TRBJ2-5, with 9 bases matching TRBD2. The CDR3 length is 15 residues. Germline CDR1 SEHNR, CDR2 FQNEAQ (reference sequence). J lost 4 bases, V lost 2 bases, and 5 bases had no gene match. This CDR3 reads CASSLFSSGVETQYF. CDR3 nucleotides: TGTGCCAGCAGCTTATTCTCTAGCGGGGTAGAGACCCAGTACTTC.

In this sample, this clonotype turned up a few times. This sequence joins TRBV11-2 and TRBJ1-1; 9 positions match TRBD1. The CDR3 is 14 amino acids. Germline trimming cut 5 bases from V and 6 bases from J; bases unmatched to any gene: 7. Germline assignment: CDR1 SGHAT and CDR2 FQNNGV. DNA of the CDR3: TGTGCCAGCAGCAAGCGGGACAGGGCTTCTGAAGCTTTCTTT. Translation gives CASSKRDRASEAFF.

This clonotype was observed at least ten times. This chain links TRBV6-6 with TRBJ1-6; D remains ambiguous. V lost 0 bases, J lost 14 bases, and 20 bases lay in between. CDR1 MNHNY and CDR2 SVGAGI come from the germline V gene (reference sequence). The CDR3 is made up of 16 amino acids. The CDR3 DNA sequence: TGTGCCAGCAGTTACTCGACCCTCGGGTTGGGTGAGACCCTCCACTTT. Encoded protein: CASSYSTLGLGETLHF.

This clonotype was seen ten or more times. The chain joins TRBV18 to TRBJ2-5; TRBD2 might be the D (5 bases). This CDR3 spans 13 amino acids. Trimming took 5 bases from V and 4 from J, leaving 11 bases between them. The germline V gene has CDR1 KGHSH and CDR2 LQKENI. In nucleotides, the CDR3 is TGTGCCAGCTCATCTGGACTGATAGAGACCCAGTACTTC. This sequence encodes CASSSGLIETQYF.

This clonotype was detected many times. The chain uses TRBV12-3 or TRBV12-4 and TRBJ2-7; 10 bases line up with TRBD1. The V gene end was trimmed by 8 bases and the J gene end by 6 bases; junction bases not matched to a gene: 13. The CDR3 is made up of 15 amino acids. The CDR3 is CASLYSGQGSVEQYF. CDR3 nucleotide sequence: TGTGCCAGCTTATACTCGGGACAGGGGTCTGTCGAGCAGTACTTC.

This clonotype was detected ten times or more. This chain uses TRBV2 with TRBJ2-1; no firm D call. The CDR3 spans 14 residues. Germline loops: CDR1 SNHLY, CDR2 FYNNEI. The V end was cut by 4 bases, the J end by 5 bases, with 12 bases between. CDR3 residues: CASSVDSTDNEQFF. The CDR3 nucleotides are TGTGCCAGCAGTGTCGATAGCACCGACAATGAGCAGTTCTTC. Together with reference TRBV2 and TRBJ2-1, the CDR3 gives the full variable domain: EPEVTQTPSHQVTQMGQEVILRCVPISNHLYFYWYRQILGQKVEFLVSFYNNEISEKSEIFDDQFSVERPDGSNFTLKIRSTKLEDSAMYFCASSVDSTDNEQFFGPGTRLTVL.

V is TRBV29-1 and J is TRBJ2-1; perhaps TRBD1 as D (5 bases). The V gene lost 3 bases and the J gene lost 0 bases, with 18 bases spanning the gap. Germline V gene sequence: CDR1 SQVTM, CDR2 ANQGSEA. This CDR3 spans 17 amino acids. CDR3 nucleotide sequence: TGCAGCGTTGATATTGCAGGGTTACTTAGCTCCTACAATGAGCAGTTCTTC. Protein product: CSVDIAGLLSSYNEQFF.

This clonotype has at least ten counts. The chain carries TRBV5-1 and TRBJ2-1, with a weak D call TRBD1 (6 bases). V was cut by 2 bases and J by 2 bases, with 11 bases left in between. CDR1 is SGHRS, CDR2 YFSETQ, per germline. The CDR3 loop spans 15 amino acids. CDR3 amino acids: CASSLHWDTYNEQFF. CDR3 DNA sequence: TGCGCCAGCAGCTTACATTGGGACACCTACAATGAGCAGTTCTTC.

The rearrangement links TRBV5-5 to TRBJ2-7, with 11 nucleotides matching TRBD2. V shed 3 bases and J 2 bases; nucleotides not matched to a gene: 13. CDR3 size: 18 residues. The V gene's germline CDR1 is SGHKS and CDR2 YYEKEE (reference sequence). The CDR3 spells CASSSPRDLAGGTYEQYF. In DNA, the CDR3 is TGTGCCAGCAGCTCGCCCCGGGACCTAGCGGGAGGAACCTACGAGCAGTACTTC.

This clonotype was observed at least ten times. The rearrangement uses TRBV5-1 and TRBJ2-7; 7 nucleotides align to TRBD1. The germline V gene has CDR1 SGHRS and CDR2 YFSETQ. Trimming at V came to 5 bases and at J to 7 bases, leaving 15 bases not matched to a gene. This CDR3 has 15 residues. CDR3 in DNA: TGCGCCAGCAGTCCAAACAGGGGCGCCATGGGGGAGCAGTACTTC. Translation: CASSPNRGAMGEQYF.

The table lists this clonotype with many counts. The chain carries TRBV7-2 and TRBJ2-2; D unresolved. Trimming stripped 5 bases from V and 4 bases from J, with 14 bases between. Germline V gives CDR1 SGHTA, CDR2 FQGNSA. The CDR3 is made up of 15 amino acids. CDR3 sequence (DNA): TGTGCCAGCAGCCCTTTCGGATCCACCACCGGGGAGCTGTTTTTT. As protein: CASSPFGSTTGELFF.